Listed here is a single T cell receptor beta chain. The same CDR3 is also encoded by other DNA sequences in this sample. The PCR contained 60 Vbeta and 13 Jbeta primers. Only in-frame clones appear in the TCRdb table, and some are missing; sequencing was by immunoSEQ multiplex PCR. This table holds over 250,000 clones, about 75% found once. Germline CDR1 is MNHNS and CDR2 is SASEGT. V gave up 0 bases and J gave up 6 bases; unmatched junction bases: 6. The CDR3 totals 16 residues. This sample is drawn from a study of cytomegalovirus exposure and HLA in healthy donors. This chain links TRBV6-1 with TRBJ1-5; 9 bases are shared with TRBD1. The sequence derives from a female donor in good health and CMV-seronegative. Sample: PBMCs. The DNA for the CDR3 is TGTGCCAGCAGTGAAGCGCTGGGACAGGGCCCTCAGCCCCAGCATTTT. Translated: CASSEALGQGPQPQHF.